This section outlines one T cell receptor (beta chain) sequence together with its context. What it binds is unknown. Time point of the sample: blood 4 weeks post-SBRT, at nephrectomy. Treatment denoted: 15 Gy SBRT to primary tumor, nephrectomy 4 weeks later. Nephrectomy followed 15 Gy stereotactic body radiation by 4 weeks. This specimen belongs to a study of radiation and T cells in renal cell carcinoma. Whole-study results and caveats: Top tumor clonotypes rose in blood 2 weeks post-radiation, then contracted. No pretreatment tumor biopsies were available for baseline clonotypes.

Libraries were prepared by immunoSEQ multiplex PCR; TCRdb keeps only in-frame clonotypes and omits some of them. The sample has just under 150,000 clones, around 88% seen once. The source material was blood, sampled from a patient whose treatment included radiotherapy and nephrectomy. The TCR sequence derives from a woman aged 45-60 years with renal cell carcinoma.

The CDR3: CASSILRGQGVSGELFF. The CDR3 bases are TGTGCCAGTAGTATACTAAGGGGGCAGGGAGTATCCGGGGAGCTGTTTTTT. The genes are TRBV19 and TRBJ2-2; 7 bases map to TRBD1. Germline V gene sequence: CDR1 LNHDA, CDR2 SQIVND (reference sequence). This CDR3 is built from 17 residues. After removal of 2 bases from V and 6 bases from J, the junction contained 12 bases not matched to a gene.